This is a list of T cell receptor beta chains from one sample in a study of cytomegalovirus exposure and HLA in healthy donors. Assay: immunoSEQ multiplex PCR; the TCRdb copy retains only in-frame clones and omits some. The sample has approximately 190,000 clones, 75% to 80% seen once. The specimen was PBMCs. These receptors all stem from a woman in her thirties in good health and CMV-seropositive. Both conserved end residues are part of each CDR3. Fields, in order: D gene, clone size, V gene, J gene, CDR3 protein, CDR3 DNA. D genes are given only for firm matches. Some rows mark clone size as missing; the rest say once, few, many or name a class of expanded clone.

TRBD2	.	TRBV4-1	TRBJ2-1	CASATSGDYNEQFF	TGCGCCAGCGCAACTAGCGGTGACTACAATGAGCAGTTCTTC
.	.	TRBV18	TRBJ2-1	CASSQTDSDNEQFF	TGTGCCAGCTCCCAAACGGACAGCGACAATGAGCAGTTCTTC
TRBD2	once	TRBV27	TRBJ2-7	CASSLVGRAYEQYF	TGTGCCAGCAGTTTGGTCGGGAGGGCCTACGAGCAGTACTTC
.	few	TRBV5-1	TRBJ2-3	CASSPQGQADTQYF	TGCGCCAGCAGCCCGCAGGGCCAAGCAGATACGCAGTATTTT
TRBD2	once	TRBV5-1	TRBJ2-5	CASSTRTSVQETQYF	TGCGCCAGCAGCACGAGGACTAGCGTACAAGAGACCCAGTACTTC
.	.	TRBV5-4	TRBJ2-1	CASSPGGTALYNEQFF	TGTGCCAGCAGCCCGGGGGGGACAGCCCTATACAATGAGCAGTTCTTC
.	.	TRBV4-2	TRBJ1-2	CASSRGGDTPGYGYTF	TGTGCCAGCAGCCGGGGAGGTGATACCCCTGGCTATGGCTACACCTTC
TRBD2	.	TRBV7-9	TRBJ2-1	CASSLALSGVMDEQFF	TGTGCCAGCAGCTTAGCGCTAAGCGGGGTCATGGATGAGCAGTTCTTC
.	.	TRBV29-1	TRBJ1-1	CSVTRGNTEAFF	TGCAGCGTTACCCGGGGGAACACTGAAGCTTTCTTT
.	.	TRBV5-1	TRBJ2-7	CASSLVERATYEQYF	TGCGCCAGCAGCTTGGTCGAGAGGGCGACCTACGAGCAGTACTTC
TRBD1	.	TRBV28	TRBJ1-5	CASSLEGGLNNQPQHF	TGTGCCAGCAGTTTGGAAGGGGGCTTGAACAATCAGCCCCAGCATTTT
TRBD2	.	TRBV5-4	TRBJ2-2	CASSPRLAGGIGELFF	TGTGCCAGCAGCCCCCGACTAGCGGGGGGGATCGGGGAGCTGTTTTTT
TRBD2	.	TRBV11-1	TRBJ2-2	CASSVTSGIMVGELFF	TGTGCCAGCAGCGTCACTAGCGGGATAATGGTCGGGGAGCTGTTTTTT
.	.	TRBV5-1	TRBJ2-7	CASAGQGFDEQYF	TGCGCCAGCGCGGGGCAGGGTTTCGACGAGCAGTACTTC
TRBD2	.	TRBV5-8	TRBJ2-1	CASSLKTSGMNEQFF	TGTGCCAGCAGCCTTAAGACTAGCGGGATGAATGAGCAGTTCTTC
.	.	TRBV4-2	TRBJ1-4	CASSQSGSEKLFF	TGTGCCAGCAGCCAATCGGGGAGCGAAAAACTGTTTTTT
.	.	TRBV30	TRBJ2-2	CAWSVGAGELFF	TGTGCCTGGAGTGTGGGAGCCGGGGAGCTGTTTTTT
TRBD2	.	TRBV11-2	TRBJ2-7	CASSPGTSGRSYEQYF	TGTGCCAGCAGCCCCGGGACTAGCGGGAGATCCTACGAGCAGTACTTC
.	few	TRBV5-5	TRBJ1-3	CASSLQVRTGNTIYF	TGTGCCAGCAGCTTGCAGGTTAGGACTGGAAACACCATATATTTT
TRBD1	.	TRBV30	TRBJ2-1	CAWSVTGTVNEQFF	TGTGCCTGGAGTGTAACCGGGACAGTCAATGAGCAGTTCTTC
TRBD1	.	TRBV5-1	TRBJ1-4	CASTTGQPDEKLFF	TGCGCCAGCACCACGGGACAGCCGGATGAAAAACTGTTTTTT
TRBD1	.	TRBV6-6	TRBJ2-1	CASSYRQVGGDEQFF	TGTGCCAGCAGTTACCGTCAAGTAGGGGGCGATGAGCAGTTCTTC
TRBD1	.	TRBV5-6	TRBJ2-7	CASSTGQGWSYEQYF	TGTGCCAGCAGCACGGGACAGGGCTGGTCCTACGAGCAGTACTTC
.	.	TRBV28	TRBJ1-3	CASRPPGARADTIYF	TGTGCCAGCAGGCCTCCAGGGGCAAGGGCGGACACCATATATTTT
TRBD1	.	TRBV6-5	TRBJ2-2	CASSRQGMNTGELFF	TGTGCCAGCAGTAGACAGGGTATGAACACCGGGGAGCTGTTTTTT
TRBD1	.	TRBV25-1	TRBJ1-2	CASSESRTGGIYGYTF	TGTGCCAGCAGTGAATCCAGGACAGGGGGTATCTATGGCTACACCTTC
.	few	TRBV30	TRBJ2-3	CAWSRKGPVDTQYF	TGTGCCTGGAGTCGGAAGGGGCCAGTAGATACGCAGTATTTT
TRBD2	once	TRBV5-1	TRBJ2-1	CASSSSSGRSNEQFF	TGCGCCAGCAGCTCCTCTAGCGGGAGGTCGAATGAGCAGTTCTTC
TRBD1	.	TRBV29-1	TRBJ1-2	CSVDPTGTGVGYTF	TGCAGCGTTGATCCTACCGGGACAGGGGTCGGCTACACCTTC
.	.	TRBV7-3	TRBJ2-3	CASSPAGTDTQYF	TGTGCCAGCAGCCCCGCGGGCACGGATACGCAGTATTTT
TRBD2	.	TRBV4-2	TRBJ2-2	CASSLLVGAGRTGELFF	TGTGCCAGCAGCCTGTTGGTGGGAGCGGGAAGGACCGGGGAGCTGTTTTTT
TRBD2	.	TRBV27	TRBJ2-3	CASSLLGAVAGGLDTQYF	TGTGCCAGCAGTTTATTAGGGGCGGTAGCGGGAGGGTTAGATACGCAGTATTTT
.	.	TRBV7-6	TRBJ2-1	CASSPRAGQGIYNEQFF	TGTGCCAGCAGCCCAAGGGCTGGGCAGGGGATCTACAATGAGCAGTTCTTC
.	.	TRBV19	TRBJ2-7	CASRMAGDNEQYF	TGTGCCAGTAGGATGGCAGGGGACAACGAGCAGTACTTC
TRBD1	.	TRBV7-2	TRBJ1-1	CASSLRQGANTEAFF	TGTGCCAGCAGCTTACGACAGGGGGCGAACACTGAAGCTTTCTTT
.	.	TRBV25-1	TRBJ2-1	CASTPLGTLNNEQFF	TGTGCCAGCACTCCCCTCGGGACACTAAACAATGAGCAGTTCTTC
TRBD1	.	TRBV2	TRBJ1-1	CASNTGDDTEAFF	TGTGCCAGCAACACAGGGGACGACACTGAAGCTTTCTTT
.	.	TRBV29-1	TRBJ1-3	CSVDAGGNTIYF	TGCAGCGTTGATGCAGGAGGAAACACCATATATTTT
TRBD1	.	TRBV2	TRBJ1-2	CASSGTGGGGYTF	TGTGCCAGCAGTGGGACAGGGGGCGGTGGCTACACCTTC
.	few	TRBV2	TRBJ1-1	CASSPRVSGTEAFF	TGTGCCAGCAGTCCCAGGGTAAGTGGCACTGAAGCTTTCTTT
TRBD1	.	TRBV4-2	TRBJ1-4	CASSHATGTAEKLFF	TGTGCCAGCAGCCATGCCACCGGGACAGCTGAAAAACTGTTTTTT
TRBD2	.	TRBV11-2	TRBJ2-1	CASSVASGSLNEQFF	TGTGCCAGCAGCGTGGCTAGCGGGAGCCTCAATGAGCAGTTCTTC
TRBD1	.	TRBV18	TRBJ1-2	CASSQTGPYGYTF	TGTGCCAGCTCACAGACAGGGCCCTATGGCTACACCTTC
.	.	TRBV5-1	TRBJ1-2	CASRQPGRNYGYTF	TGCGCCAGCAGACAGCCTGGAAGGAACTATGGCTACACCTTC
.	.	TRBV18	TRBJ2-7	CASSPPGLRYEQYF	TGTGCCAGCTCACCGCCTGGGCTCAGGTACGAGCAGTACTTC
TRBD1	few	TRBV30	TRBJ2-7	CASDRGTYEQYF	TGTGCCTCCGACAGGGGTACCTACGAGCAGTACTTC
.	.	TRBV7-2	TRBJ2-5	CASSLRLGGAQETQYF	TGTGCCAGCAGCCTTCGCTTAGGGGGGGCCCAAGAGACCCAGTACTTC
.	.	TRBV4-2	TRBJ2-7	CASSLNRDNSYEQYF	TGTGCCAGCAGTCTAAACCGGGACAACTCCTACGAGCAGTACTTC
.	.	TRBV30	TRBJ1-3	CAWSPRQFGNTIYF	TGTGCCTGGAGTCCTCGACAGTTTGGAAACACCATATATTTT